One sample yielded the 9 T cell receptor beta chains listed below, sequenced in a study of shared clonotypes between healthy human individuals (dated by TCRdb to 2019 to 2021). Library preparation employed the immunoSEQ multiplex PCR assay. TCRdb carries this immuneACCESS record with in-frame sequences only. Its versions omit some clonotypes, under half of them owing to an unresolved V gene in the studies checked, with the rest unexplained. This sample comprises around 2.1 million clones, about 94% of them detected only once. The top ten constitute more than 0.1% of the sample. The material sequenced was naive CD4+ T cells sorted from blood. In light of the paper, this sample's cell subset or site label describes: CD45RA+ positively selected. The receptor source for this set is a young man in good health.

This clone was counted once. The chain is built from TRBV28 and TRBJ2-7; D might be TRBD1 (7 bases). The CDR3 spans 14 residues. V was cut by 5 bases and J by 5 bases, with 16 bases left in between. Germline lookup yields CDR1 MDHEN and CDR2 SYDVKM. DNA of the CDR3: TGTGCCAGCAGTAGTCAGGGGGGCGGGAACGAGCAGTACTTC. Translation gives CASSSQGGGNEQYF.

This chain connects TRBV7-6 to TRBJ2-2; D remains unclear. This CDR3 is built from 15 residues. Germline CDR1 is SGHVS and CDR2 is FNYEAQ. V was clipped by 0 bases and J by 2 bases, with 7 bases between them. The CDR3 nucleotides are TGTGCCAGCAGCTTAGCCTCGGGTAACACCGGGGAGCTGTTTTTT. This codes for CASSLASGNTGELFF.

The chain links TRBV4-3 to TRBJ2-1; no clear D. The length of the CDR3 is 15 residues. Trimming left V 4 bases short and J 2 bases short, with 12 bases between. Germline V lookup: CDR1 LGHNA, CDR2 YSLEER. This CDR3 is CASSRGLIAYNEQFF. For the CDR3, the DNA is TGCGCCAGCAGCCGTGGGTTGATAGCCTACAATGAGCAGTTCTTC.

This chain joins TRBV4-3 and TRBJ2-1, with TRBD2 as a possible D gene (6 bases). The length of the CDR3 is 17 residues. Germline CDR1 and CDR2: LGHNA and YSLEER. Trimming removed 0 bases at V and 0 bases at J, with 12 bases between. Here the CDR3 reads CASSQDGAGSSYNEQFF. The CDR3 coding sequence is TGCGCCAGCAGCCAAGATGGGGCGGGGAGCTCCTACAATGAGCAGTTCTTC.

CDR3 nucleotide sequence: TGTGCCTCAACCATCCGGGCCCAGCTCAATGAGCAGTTCTTC. Its translation is CASTIRAQLNEQFF. This chain uses TRBV30 with TRBJ2-1; D gene unclear. Trimming stripped 7 bases from V and 6 bases from J, with 19 bases between. This CDR3 has 14 amino acids. The V gene's germline CDR1 is GTSNPN and CDR2 SVGIG (reference sequence). The full variable domain, rest sourced from reference TRBV30 and TRBJ2-1, is SQTIHQWPATLVQPVGSPLSLECTVEGTSNPNLYWYRQAAGRGLQLLFYSVGIGQISSEVPQNLSASRPQDRQFILSSKKLLLSDSGFYLCASTIRAQLNEQFFGPGTRLTVL.

This chain links TRBV29-1 with TRBJ2-2; TRBD2 matches 7 bases. V trimming: 4 bases; J trimming: 1 base; junction bases outside the gene matches: 3. This CDR3 has 14 residues. Germline CDR1 and CDR2: SQVTM and ANQGSEA. CDR3 sequence (DNA): TGCAGCGTTGTGGGGAGGGGGAACACCGGGGAGCTGTTTTTT. Translation gives CSVVGRGNTGELFF.

The J gene is TRBJ2-1, the V gene TRBV6-5, with a weak D call TRBD2 (6 bases). V was trimmed by 3 bases and J by 2 bases, leaving 11 bases between them. The CDR3 is 15 amino acids. Germline assignment: CDR1 MNHEY and CDR2 SVGAGI. CDR3 sequence reads: CASSYAWGAYNEQFF. The CDR3 coding sequence is TGTGCCAGCAGTTATGCCTGGGGGGCCTACAATGAGCAGTTCTTC.

About this clone: The identical CDR3 is also encoded by other nucleotide sequences in the sample. The chain is built from TRBV2 and TRBJ2-7; D is possibly TRBD2 (5 bases). Germline V gene sequence: CDR1 SNHLY, CDR2 FYNNEI. V was cut by 5 bases and J by 0 bases, with 5 bases left in between. The length of the CDR3 is 12 residues. The CDR3 coding sequence is TGTGCCAGCAGTCGGGGCTCCTACGAGCAGTACTTC. Protein product: CASSRGSYEQYF.

The chain employs TRBV4-3 and TRBJ2-1, with D hard to call. Deletions cut 0 bases from V and 2 bases from J, with 8 bases between. This CDR3 has 15 amino acids. Per the germline V gene, CDR1 is LGHNA and CDR2 is YSLEER. The CDR3 sequence is CASSQEYGPYNEQFF. DNA of the CDR3: TGCGCCAGCAGCCAAGAATACGGTCCCTACAATGAGCAGTTCTTC.